Listed here is a single T cell receptor (beta chain). Original handling: Nucleated cell number was recorded as an estimate derived from reference gene primer amplification. The method was immunoSEQ multiplex PCR; TCRdb's version includes in-frame clones alone and lacks a portion of them. V, J and clone size are taken as reported in that table, and D and trimming were inferred from the DNA itself. In the table there are 130,000 to 150,000 clones, 87% of which are singletons. The data originate from a study of blood T cell repertoires in COVID-19. Background on the study: There were acute and convalescent COVID-19 samples, and they came from the United States, Italy and Spain. Sample material is recorded as cDNA or gDNA derived from T cells, B-cell-depleted T cells, or PBMCs.

The CDR3 has 14 residues. V lost 4 bases to trimming and J lost 3 bases; unmatched junction nucleotides: 5. Germline V gene sequence: CDR1 GTSNPN, CDR2 SVGIG (reference sequence). The chain recombines TRBV30 with TRBJ2-1; 8 bases match TRBD1. What was sequenced was peripheral blood. This clonotype was sampled from a woman between 50 and 59 years old with active or convalescent COVID-19. The CDR3 is CAWTSGGSYNEQFF. The CDR3 bases are TGTGCCTGGACGTCAGGGGGCAGCTACAATGAGCAGTTCTTC.